This entry lists 30 T cell receptor beta chains sequenced from one sample in a study of cytomegalovirus exposure and HLA in healthy donors (dated by TCRdb to about 2017). The library was prepared using the immunoSEQ multiplex PCR assay. For the multiplex PCR, a mixture combining 60 forward primers for TCR Vbeta segments and 13 reverse primers for TCR Jbeta segments was used. The table comes from immuneACCESS by way of TCRdb, which keeps in-frame sequences with V and J called. Part of the clones is missing from these tables; in studies checked, under half for an unresolved V gene and the rest for unknown reasons. This sample comprises approximately 190,000 clones, roughly 80% of them detected only once. The ten largest account for 2% to 3% of the sample. The sample taken for sequencing was PBMCs. Receptors were obtained from a woman in her forties or fifties in good health and CMV-seropositive.

This chain uses TRBV5-1 with TRBJ1-3, with no clear D. CDR3 length: 13 amino acids. Germline values: CDR1 SGHRS, CDR2 YFSETQ. Between the trimmed V and J ends, which lost 0 bases and 7 bases, there was a span of 8 bases. CDR3 nucleotide sequence: TGCGCCAGCAGCTTGGGGGAGAGGAACACCATATATTTT. Translating it yields CASSLGERNTIYF. Full variable domain (outside the CDR3, taken from reference TRBV5-1 and TRBJ1-3): KAGVTQTPRYLIKTRGQQVTLSCSPISGHRSVSWYQQTPGQGLQFLFEYFSETQRNKGNFPGRFSGRQFSNSRSEMNVSTLELGDSALYLCASSLGERNTIYFGEGSWLTVV.

The chain recombines TRBV7-2 with TRBJ1-5; the D gene is possibly TRBD1 (5 bases). CDR1 is SGHTA, CDR2 FQGNSA, per germline. The CDR3 sequence is 14 residues long. V lost 1 base and J lost 6, with 10 bases in between. Here the CDR3 reads CASSLDRWGQPQHF. In DNA, the CDR3 is TGTGCCAGCAGCTTAGACAGGTGGGGTCAGCCCCAGCATTTT. The variable domain in full, with the rest retrieved from reference TRBV7-2 and TRBJ1-5, is GAGVSQSPSNKVTEKGKDVELRCDPISGHTALYWYRQSLGQGLEFLIYFQGNSAPDKSGLPSDRFSAERTGGSVSTLTIQRTQQEDSAVYLCASSLDRWGQPQHFGDGTRLSIL.

V is TRBV19 and J is TRBJ1-1, with TRBD1 matching 10 bases. The V segment lost 3 bases and the J segment 7 bases; nucleotides outside the gene matches: 11. CDR3 length: 16 amino acids. Germline loops: CDR1 LNHDA, CDR2 SQIVND (reference sequence). The CDR3 protein is CASSMGGGQGLLEAFF. The CDR3 nucleotides read TGTGCCAGTAGTATGGGGGGGGGACAGGGGCTACTTGAAGCTTTCTTT.

The genes are TRBV5-6 and TRBJ2-7; 8 bases agree with TRBD1. The CDR3 has 14 residues. Germline V lookup: CDR1 SGHDT, CDR2 YYEEEE. V lost 0 bases, J lost 2 bases, and 1 base stayed unmatched. CDR3 sequence: CASSLGTGTYEQYF. The CDR3 bases are TGTGCCAGCAGCTTGGGGACAGGGACCTACGAGCAGTACTTC.

This clone came up a few times. CDR3 coding DNA: TGTGCCAGCAGCCAAGGGCCGGGACAGGGGATGGAAGAGACCCAGTACTTC. Its translation is CASSQGPGQGMEETQYF. This rearrangement joins TRBV4-2 to TRBJ2-5, with 10 bases aligning to TRBD1. This CDR3 contains 17 residues. The V gene end was trimmed by 1 base and the J gene end by 3 bases; junction bases not matched to a gene: 8. Germline lookup yields CDR1 LGHNA and CDR2 YNFKEQ.

This clone was picked up one time. This sequence joins TRBV7-2 and TRBJ1-1; 11 bases map to TRBD1. The CDR3 length is 14 residues. The V gene's germline CDR1 is SGHTA and CDR2 FQGNSA. After removal of 5 bases from V and 10 bases from J, the junction contained 9 bases not matched to a gene. CDR3 nucleotide sequence: TGTGCCAGCAGCCCGGACAGGGGGCGGCGGGGAGCTTTCTTT. Protein product: CASSPDRGRRGAFF.

This rearrangement joins TRBV18 to TRBJ1-2; no clear D gene. The V gene's germline CDR1 is KGHSH and CDR2 LQKENI. Trimming took off 9 bases at V and 4 bases at J, with 21 bases between the two ends. The CDR3 extends over 15 amino acids. CDR3 amino acids: CASSGAQRVSYGYTF. The CDR3 DNA follows: TGTGCCAGTTCGGGAGCACAGAGAGTCTCCTATGGCTACACCTTC.

The rearrangement links TRBV7-3 to TRBJ1-4; 11 nucleotides align to TRBD1. This CDR3 spans 17 amino acids. CDR1 SGHTA and CDR2 FQGTGA come from the germline V gene. Trimming at V came to 6 bases and at J to 1 base, leaving 7 bases not matched to a gene. The chain's CDR3 is CASRRDRGEGTNEKLFF. The CDR3 coding sequence is TGTGCCAGCAGACGGGACAGGGGGGAGGGAACTAATGAAAAACTGTTTTTT.

This chain uses TRBV7-3 with TRBJ2-1; D not resolved. The ends were cut back, 3 bases at V and 4 bases at J, with 7 bases in the middle. The CDR3 consists of 13 residues. Germline V lookup: CDR1 SGHTA, CDR2 FQGTGA. The CDR3 loop reads CASSLRGYNEQFF. The CDR3 bases are TGTGCCAGCAGCTTGCGTGGTTACAATGAGCAGTTCTTC.

Concerning this clone: Sequence at one end of the junction differs from germline and may be a read error. V and J are TRBV5-3 and TRBJ1-1; D unresolved. TRBV5-3 is classed as an ORF, of uncertain function. CDR3 size: 12 residues. The CDR3 loop is CARGFRNTEAFF. The CDR3 DNA sequence: TGTGCCAGAGGCTTCAGGAACACTGAAGCTTTCTTT.

In its sample, this clone was seen once. This rearrangement joins TRBV6-5 to TRBJ1-1; 8 bases line up with TRBD1. There are 15 residues in the CDR3. CDR1 is MNHEY, CDR2 SVGAGI, per germline. With V trimmed by 2 bases and J by 4 bases, 6 bases remained unmatched. CDR3 amino acids: CASSYRDRTFTEAFF. CDR3 coding DNA: TGTGCCAGCAGTTACCGGGACAGGACTTTCACTGAAGCTTTCTTT.

This clone was recorded a few times. J is TRBJ2-7 and V is TRBV5-1, with 7 bases fitting TRBD1. There are 14 residues in the CDR3. With V trimmed by 4 bases and J by 5 bases, 9 bases remained unmatched. Germline-derived CDR1 and CDR2 are SGHRS and YFSETQ. The CDR3 DNA is TGCGCCAGCAGCAGAGGACAGGAGTTAGACGAGCAGTACTTC. It encodes CASSRGQELDEQYF.

The chain links TRBV6-1 to TRBJ1-5, with D possibly TRBD1 on 5 matching bases. The CDR3 runs 15 residues. The V and J ends lost 7 bases and 0 bases respectively, with 13 bases between them. The germline V gene encodes CDR1 MNHNS and CDR2 SASEGT. The CDR3 DNA reads as TGTGCCAGCATAGGCAGGGCTAATAGCAATCAGCCCCAGCATTTT. The encoded protein is CASIGRANSNQPQHF.

V and J are TRBV5-6 and TRBJ2-3, with no clear D. V lost 2 bases and J 6 bases, leaving 4 bases between the germline ends. Germline V gene lookup returns CDR1 SGHDT and CDR2 YYEEEE. The CDR3 extends over 11 amino acids. The CDR3 nucleotides read TGTGCCAGCAGCTTCGGTGATACGCAGTATTTT. Its translation: CASSFGDTQYF.

The J gene is TRBJ2-2, the V gene TRBV9; 9 positions agree with TRBD2. This CDR3 region has 15 residues. CDR1 and CDR2 (germline): SGDLS, YYNGEE. Germline trimming cut 4 bases from V and 6 bases from J; bases unmatched to any gene: 7. The DNA of the CDR3 is TGTGCCAGCAGCTTAGGGACTAGCTCTGCCGGGGAGCTGTTTTTT. This sequence encodes CASSLGTSSAGELFF.

The rearrangement uses TRBV4-2 and TRBJ1-2, with 7 bases matching TRBD1. The CDR3 totals 14 residues. With 5 bases clipped from V and 4 bases from J, the junction kept 7 bases outside the gene matches. Looked up from germline, CDR1 is LGHNA and CDR2 is YNFKEQ. CDR3 residues: CASSLGGQSYGYTF. The CDR3 DNA reads as TGTGCCAGCAGCTTGGGGGGACAGAGCTATGGCTACACCTTC.

This rearrangement joins TRBV19 to TRBJ2-7; perhaps TRBD2 as D (7 bases). This CDR3 region has 15 residues. Germline V gene sequence: CDR1 LNHDA, CDR2 SQIVND (reference sequence). With 3 bases removed from V and 0 bases from J, the gap between germline ends came to 12 bases. Here the CDR3 reads CASSIGGGGSYEQYF. In DNA form, the CDR3 reads TGTGCCAGTAGTATCGGGGGAGGGGGCTCCTACGAGCAGTACTTC.

The rearrangement links TRBV18 to TRBJ1-1; the D is unclear. The CDR3 covers 14 residues. V dropped 6 bases and J dropped 1 base, with 12 bases sitting between them. Germline lookup yields CDR1 KGHSH and CDR2 LQKENI. As DNA, the CDR3 is TGTGCCAGCTCCCCGGGGATATCGAACACTGAAGCTTTCTTT. Translated, it gives CASSPGISNTEAFF.

This chain joins TRBV7-2 and TRBJ2-7; 9 nucleotides agree with TRBD1. There are 15 residues in the CDR3. V trimming: 3 bases; J trimming: 6 bases; junction bases outside the gene matches: 9. CDR1 is SGHTA, CDR2 FQGNSA, per germline. CDR3 region: CASSFGTGGEGEQYF. DNA for the CDR3: TGTGCCAGCAGCTTTGGAACAGGGGGCGAGGGCGAGCAGTACTTC.

V and J are TRBV6-1 and TRBJ2-7, with 8 bases aligning to TRBD2. The CDR3 loop spans 13 amino acids. Per germline, CDR1 MNHNS and CDR2 SASEGT. V shed 11 bases, J shed 0 bases, and the junction held 6 bases outside the gene matches. CDR3 DNA sequence: TGTGCCGGGCGGGGGGACGTCTCCTACGAGCAGTACTTC. Residues: CAGRGDVSYEQYF.

This clone was detected once. This sequence joins TRBV6-1 and TRBJ2-2; tentatively, D is TRBD1 (6 bases). V was cut by 5 bases and J by 5 bases, with 12 bases left in between. This CDR3 has 14 amino acids. CDR1 is MNHNS, CDR2 SASEGT, per germline. The CDR3 nucleotides are TGTGCCAGCAGTCCATTAACAGGGACCGGGGAGCTGTTTTTT. Its protein product is CASSPLTGTGELFF.

The chain links TRBV20-1 to TRBJ2-1; D is unclear. CDR1 and CDR2 (germline): DFQATT, SNEGSKA (reference sequence). Deletions cut 7 bases from V and 1 base from J, with 5 bases between. This CDR3 spans 11 amino acids. DNA of the CDR3: TGCAGTGTGAGTTCCTACAATGAGCAGTTCTTC. Translated: CSVSSYNEQFF.

The chain's CDR3 is CAWSTGGLTDTQYF. The CDR3 DNA follows: TGTGCCTGGAGCACAGGGGGGCTCACAGATACGCAGTATTTT. The chain carries TRBV30 and TRBJ2-3; 8 nucleotides agree with TRBD1. Germline trimming cut 3 bases from V and 2 bases from J; bases unmatched to any gene: 4. CDR1 and CDR2 (germline): GTSNPN, SVGIG (reference sequence). The CDR3 is 14 residues long.

The chain combines TRBV19 with TRBJ1-5; 7 nucleotides match TRBD1. J lost 4 bases, V lost 10 bases, and 7 bases had no gene match. The CDR3 contains 13 residues. Per germline, CDR1 LNHDA and CDR2 SQIVND (reference sequence). The CDR3 sequence is CAIATGPNQPQHF. In DNA form, the CDR3 reads TGTGCCATCGCGACAGGGCCAAATCAGCCCCAGCATTTT.

The CDR3 sequence is CASSSYDRGGDQPQHF. The DNA for the CDR3 is TGTGCCAGCAGCTCCTACGACAGGGGCGGGGATCAGCCCCAGCATTTT. This chain links TRBV5-5 with TRBJ1-5; 8 nucleotides align to TRBD1. J lost 5 bases, V lost 3 bases, and 10 bases had no gene match. The CDR3 sequence is 16 residues long. Looked up from germline, CDR1 is SGHKS and CDR2 is YYEKEE (reference sequence).

As concerns this clone: Additional DNA sequences in this sample encode the identical CDR3. The chain has TRBV5-6 and TRBJ2-5; D remains unclear. CDR1 and CDR2 (germline): SGHDT, YYEEEE. The CDR3 has 14 amino acids. The ends were cut back, 0 bases at V and 5 bases at J, with 11 bases in the middle. DNA for the CDR3: TGTGCCAGCAGCTTGGGAGTCACCCCTGAGACCCAGTACTTC. Amino acids: CASSLGVTPETQYF.

J is TRBJ1-4 and V is TRBV7-6; tentatively, D is TRBD1 (6 bases). The CDR3 totals 14 residues. Germline assignment: CDR1 SGHVS and CDR2 FNYEAQ. V lost 4 bases, J lost 6 bases, and 12 bases lay in between. The CDR3 reads CASSSRQDYEKLFF. For the CDR3, the DNA is TGTGCCAGCAGCTCCCGACAGGATTATGAAAAACTGTTTTTT.

The V gene is TRBV9, the J gene TRBJ2-7; 7 nucleotides agree with TRBD2. CDR1 is SGDLS, CDR2 YYNGEE, per germline. The J segment lost 2 bases and the V segment lost 4 bases, leaving 9 bases of the junction unmatched. The CDR3 covers 15 residues. The CDR3 sequence: CASSLQAGNTYEQYF. In nucleotides, the CDR3 is TGTGCCAGCAGCCTCCAAGCGGGGAATACCTACGAGCAGTACTTC. Full variable domain (rest looked up from reference TRBV9 and TRBJ2-7): DSGVTQTPKHLITATGQRVTLRCSPRSGDLSVYWYQQSLDQGLQFLIQYYNGEERAKGNILERFSAQQFPDLHSELNLSSLELGDSALYFCASSLQAGNTYEQYFGPGTRLTVT.

This chain uses TRBV6-5 with TRBJ1-1, with a possible D match to TRBD1 (5 bases). Germline CDR1 is MNHEY and CDR2 is SVGAGI. Trimming took off 6 bases at V and 2 bases at J, with 10 bases between the two ends. The CDR3 runs 13 residues. This chain's CDR3 is CASREQENTEAFF. The CDR3 nucleotides read TGTGCCAGCAGGGAACAGGAAAACACTGAAGCTTTCTTT.

The CDR3 DNA sequence: TGTGCCAGCAGTTTGGGCCGGGGGGGTGGAAACACCATATATTTT. Residues: CASSLGRGGGNTIYF. The chain carries TRBV28 and TRBJ1-3; perhaps TRBD1 as D (5 bases). Germline V CDR1 and CDR2: MDHEN, SYDVKM. This CDR3 has 15 residues. V gave up 3 bases and J gave up 3 bases, with 12 bases separating them.